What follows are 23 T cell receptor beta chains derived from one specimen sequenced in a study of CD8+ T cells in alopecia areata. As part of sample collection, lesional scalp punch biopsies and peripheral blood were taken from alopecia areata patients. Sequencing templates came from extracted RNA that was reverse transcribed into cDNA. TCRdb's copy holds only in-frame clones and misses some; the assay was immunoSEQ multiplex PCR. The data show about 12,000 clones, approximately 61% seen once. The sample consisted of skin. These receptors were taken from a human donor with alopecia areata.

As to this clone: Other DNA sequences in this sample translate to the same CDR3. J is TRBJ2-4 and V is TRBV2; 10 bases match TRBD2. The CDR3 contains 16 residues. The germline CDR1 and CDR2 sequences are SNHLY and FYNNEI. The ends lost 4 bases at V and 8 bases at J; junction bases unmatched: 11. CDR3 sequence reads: CASSASGGALSDIQYF. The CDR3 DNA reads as TGTGCCAGCAGTGCCAGCGGGGGGGCTCTGTCAGACATTCAGTACTTC.

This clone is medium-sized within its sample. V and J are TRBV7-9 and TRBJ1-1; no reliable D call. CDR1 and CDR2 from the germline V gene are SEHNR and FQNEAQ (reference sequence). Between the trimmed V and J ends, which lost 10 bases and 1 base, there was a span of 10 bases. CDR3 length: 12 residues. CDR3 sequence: CAMVKGNTEAFF. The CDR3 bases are TGTGCCATGGTGAAGGGGAACACTGAAGCTTTCTTT.

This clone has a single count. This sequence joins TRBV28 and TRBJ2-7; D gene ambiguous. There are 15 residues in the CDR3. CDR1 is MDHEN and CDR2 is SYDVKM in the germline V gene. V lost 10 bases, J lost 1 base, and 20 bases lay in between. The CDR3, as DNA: TGTGCCACCCTGGGTGAGGCAGGACGGTCCTACGAGCAGTACTTC. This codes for CATLGEAGRSYEQYF.

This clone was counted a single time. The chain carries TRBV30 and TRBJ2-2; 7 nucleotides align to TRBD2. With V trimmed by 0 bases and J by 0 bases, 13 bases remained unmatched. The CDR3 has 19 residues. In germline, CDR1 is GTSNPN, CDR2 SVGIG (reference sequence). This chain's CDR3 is CAWSVRRESGWTNTGELFF. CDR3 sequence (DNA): TGTGCCTGGAGTGTACGGCGGGAGAGCGGGTGGACGAACACCGGGGAGCTGTTTTTT. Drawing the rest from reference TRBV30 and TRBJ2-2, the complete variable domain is SQTIHQWPATLVQPVGSPLSLECTVEGTSNPNLYWYRQAAGRGLQLLFYSVGIGQISSEVPQNLSASRPQDRQFILSSKKLLLSDSGFYLCAWSVRRESGWTNTGELFFGEGSRLTVL.

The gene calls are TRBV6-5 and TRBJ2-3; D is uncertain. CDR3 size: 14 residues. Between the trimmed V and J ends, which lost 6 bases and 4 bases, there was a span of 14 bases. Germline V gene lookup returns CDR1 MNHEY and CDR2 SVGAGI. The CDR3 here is CASRAIAVADTQYF. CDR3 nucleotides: TGTGCCAGCAGGGCAATTGCGGTTGCAGATACGCAGTATTTT.

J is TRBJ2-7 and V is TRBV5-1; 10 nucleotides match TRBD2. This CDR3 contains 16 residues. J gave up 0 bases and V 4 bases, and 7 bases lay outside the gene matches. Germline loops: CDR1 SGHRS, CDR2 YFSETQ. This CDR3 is CASSIRTSGSSYEQYF. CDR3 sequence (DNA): TGCGCCAGCAGCATAAGGACTAGCGGAAGCTCCTACGAGCAGTACTTC.

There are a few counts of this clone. The chain's CDR3 is CASRGQGSYEQYF. DNA for the CDR3: TGTGCCAGCAGGGGCCAGGGGTCCTACGAGCAGTACTTC. The rearrangement links TRBV2 to TRBJ2-7; possibly TRBD1 for D (6 bases). Trimming shortened V by 6 bases and J by 1 base, and 10 bases separated the two germline ends. This CDR3 is built from 13 residues. Germline-derived CDR1 and CDR2 are SNHLY and FYNNEI.

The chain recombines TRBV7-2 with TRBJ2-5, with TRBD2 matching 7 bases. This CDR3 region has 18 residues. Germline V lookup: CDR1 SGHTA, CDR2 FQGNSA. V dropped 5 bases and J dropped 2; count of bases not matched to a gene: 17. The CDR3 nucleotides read TGTGCCAGCAGCCCAAATGAGGACTGGTGGGGGGGTCAAGAGACCCAGTACTTC. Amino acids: CASSPNEDWWGGQETQYF.

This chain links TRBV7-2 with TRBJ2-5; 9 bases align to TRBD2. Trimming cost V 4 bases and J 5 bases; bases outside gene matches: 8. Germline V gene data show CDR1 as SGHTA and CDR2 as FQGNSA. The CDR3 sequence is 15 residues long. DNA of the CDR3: TGTGCCAGCAGCTCGGGCGGGAGGGCTTGGGAGACCCAGTACTTC. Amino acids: CASSSGGRAWETQYF.

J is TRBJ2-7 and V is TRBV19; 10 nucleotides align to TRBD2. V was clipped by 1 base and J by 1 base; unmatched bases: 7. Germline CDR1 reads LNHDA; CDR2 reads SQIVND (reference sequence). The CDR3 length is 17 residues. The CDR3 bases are TGTGCCAGTAGTATAGCCCTAGCGGGAGCCTTTTCCTACGAGCAGTACTTC. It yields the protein CASSIALAGAFSYEQYF.

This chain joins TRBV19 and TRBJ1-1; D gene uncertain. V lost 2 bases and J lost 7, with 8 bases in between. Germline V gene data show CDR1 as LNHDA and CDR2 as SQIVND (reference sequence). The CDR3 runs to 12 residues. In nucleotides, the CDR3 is TGTGCCAGTAGTATATTTGAGGGTGAAGCTTTCTTT. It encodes CASSIFEGEAFF.

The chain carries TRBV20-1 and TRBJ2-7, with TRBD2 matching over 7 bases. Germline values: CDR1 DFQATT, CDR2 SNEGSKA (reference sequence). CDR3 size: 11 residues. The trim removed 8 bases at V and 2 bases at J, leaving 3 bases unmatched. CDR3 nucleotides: TGCAGTACGCTAGCGGCCTACGAGCAGTACTTC. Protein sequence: CSTLAAYEQYF.

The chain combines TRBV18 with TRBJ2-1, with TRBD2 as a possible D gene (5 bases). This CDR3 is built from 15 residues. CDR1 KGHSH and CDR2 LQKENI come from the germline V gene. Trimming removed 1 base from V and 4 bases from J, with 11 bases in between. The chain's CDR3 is CASSPQSGTYNEQFF. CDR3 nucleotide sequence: TGTGCCAGCTCACCACAGAGCGGAACATACAATGAGCAGTTCTTC.

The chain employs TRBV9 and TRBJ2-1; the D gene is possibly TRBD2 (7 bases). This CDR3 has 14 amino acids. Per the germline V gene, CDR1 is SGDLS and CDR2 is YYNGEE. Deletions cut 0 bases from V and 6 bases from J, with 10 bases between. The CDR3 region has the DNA TGTGCCAGCAGCGTAGTCGGGGGGCCCAATGAGCAGTTCTTC. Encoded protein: CASSVVGGPNEQFF. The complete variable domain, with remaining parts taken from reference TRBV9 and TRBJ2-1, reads DSGVTQTPKHLITATGQRVTLRCSPRSGDLSVYWYQQSLDQGLQFLIQYYNGEERAKGNILERFSAQQFPDLHSELNLSSLELGDSALYFCASSVVGGPNEQFFGPGTRLTVL.

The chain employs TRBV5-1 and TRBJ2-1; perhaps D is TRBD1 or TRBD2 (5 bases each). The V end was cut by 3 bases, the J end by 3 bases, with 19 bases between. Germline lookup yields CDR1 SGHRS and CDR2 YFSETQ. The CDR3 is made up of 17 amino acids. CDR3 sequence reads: CASSWRYRDGSYNEQFF. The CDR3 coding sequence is TGCGCCAGCAGCTGGAGATACCGGGACGGTAGCTACAATGAGCAGTTCTTC.

For the CDR3, the DNA is TGTGCCAGCAGTGATAGGGCAGGGGTCAATGAGCAGTTCTTC. Translated, it gives CASSDRAGVNEQFF. The chain couples TRBV2 to TRBJ2-1; perhaps TRBD1 as D (6 bases). The CDR3 is 14 amino acids. CDR1 is SNHLY, CDR2 FYNNEI, per germline. V dropped 3 bases and J dropped 6 bases, with 12 bases sitting between them.

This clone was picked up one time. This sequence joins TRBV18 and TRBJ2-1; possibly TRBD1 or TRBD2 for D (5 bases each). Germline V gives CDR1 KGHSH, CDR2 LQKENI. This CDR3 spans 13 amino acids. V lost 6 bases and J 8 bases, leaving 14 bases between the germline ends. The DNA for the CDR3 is TGTGCCAGCTCCCCTCTGCTGGGGGATGAGCAGTTCTTC. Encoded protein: CASSPLLGDEQFF.

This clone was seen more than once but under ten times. This chain's CDR3 is CASMATGANTEAFF. CDR3 nucleotide sequence: TGTGCCAGCATGGCGACAGGGGCGAACACTGAAGCTTTCTTT. The chain couples TRBV7-2 to TRBJ1-1; TRBD1 matches at 8 bases. After removal of 7 bases from V and 1 base from J, the junction contained 5 bases not matched to a gene. The CDR3 consists of 14 residues. Germline lookup yields CDR1 SGHTA and CDR2 FQGNSA.

The CDR3 DNA reads as TGCGCCAGCAGCCATGAACCGGGACTTTGGGAGACCCAGTACTTC. Translating it yields CASSHEPGLWETQYF. The V and J genes are TRBV4-3 and TRBJ2-5, with a weak D call TRBD2 (6 bases). Germline CDR1 LGHNA, CDR2 YSLEER. V was pared by 3 bases and J by 5 bases, with 16 bases between. The CDR3 contains 15 residues.

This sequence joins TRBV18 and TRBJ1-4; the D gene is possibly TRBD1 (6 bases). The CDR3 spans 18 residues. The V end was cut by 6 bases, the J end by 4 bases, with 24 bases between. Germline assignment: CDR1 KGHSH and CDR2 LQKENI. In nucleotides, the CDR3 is TGTGCCAGCTCCCCCAAATCGCCAGGGACATCGGTTAATGAAAAACTGTTTTTT. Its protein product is CASSPKSPGTSVNEKLFF.

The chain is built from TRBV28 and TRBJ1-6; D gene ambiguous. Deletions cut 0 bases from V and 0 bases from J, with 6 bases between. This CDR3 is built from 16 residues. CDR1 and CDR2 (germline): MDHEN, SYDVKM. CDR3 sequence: CASSLWLSSYNSPLHF. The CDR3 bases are TGTGCCAGCAGTTTATGGTTGAGCTCCTATAATTCACCCCTCCACTTT. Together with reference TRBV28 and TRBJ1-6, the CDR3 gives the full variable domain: DVKVTQSSRYLVKRTGEKVFLECVQDMDHENMFWYRQDPGLGLRLIYFSYDVKMKEKGDIPEGYSVSREKKERFSLILESASTNQTSMYLCASSLWLSSYNSPLHFGNGTRLTVT.

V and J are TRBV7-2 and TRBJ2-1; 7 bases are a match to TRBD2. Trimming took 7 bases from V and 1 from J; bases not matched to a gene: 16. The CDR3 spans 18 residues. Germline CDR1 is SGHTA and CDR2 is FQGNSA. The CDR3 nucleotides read TGTGCCAGCACTTTTACGGCACTGTGGGGGGGTTCCTACAATGAGCAGTTCTTC. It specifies CASTFTALWGGSYNEQFF.

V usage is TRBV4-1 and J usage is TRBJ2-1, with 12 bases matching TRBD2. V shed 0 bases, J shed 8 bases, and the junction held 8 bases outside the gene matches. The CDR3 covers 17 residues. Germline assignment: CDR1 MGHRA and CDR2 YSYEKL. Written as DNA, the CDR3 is TGCGCCAGCAGCCAAGATCTGACTAGCGGGAGTATGGATGAGCAGTTCTTC. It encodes CASSQDLTSGSMDEQFF.